The sequence of this T cell receptor (beta chain) was determined in a study of shared clonotypes between healthy human individuals. Overall study context: In total, the donors were a couple of women and a few men aged 18 to 49.

Looked up from germline, CDR1 is MNHEY and CDR2 is SMNVEV (reference sequence). Losses at the gene ends were 6 bases for V and 0 bases for J; bases not matched to a gene: 13. The CDR3 length is 17 residues. Naive CD8 cells were CD45RO-negative, positively selected for CCR7, excluding terminally differentiated effector memory CD45RA+ cells. Remarks on this clone: Its specificity is not known.

Profiled with immunoSEQ multiplex PCR; TCRdb holds only in-frame clones, not every one. The sample has about 2.1 million clones; 80% to 95% are singletons. Study-wide results and caveats: It was only blood that was sampled, and tissue repertoires likely differ. Clonotype sharing levels among donors were expected to vary with sequencing depth.

This sequence was found in a man between 18 and 29 years old in good health. Some clones in this sample may be carry-over from other donors' samples. Input material: naive CD8+ T cells from PBMCs. The V and J genes are TRBV27 and TRBJ2-7; 8 bases match TRBD2. CDR3 nucleotide sequence: TGTGCCAGCAGCCACAGGCGGGAGGATGTCCGCTCCTACGAGCAGTACTTC. It encodes CASSHRREDVRSYEQYF.